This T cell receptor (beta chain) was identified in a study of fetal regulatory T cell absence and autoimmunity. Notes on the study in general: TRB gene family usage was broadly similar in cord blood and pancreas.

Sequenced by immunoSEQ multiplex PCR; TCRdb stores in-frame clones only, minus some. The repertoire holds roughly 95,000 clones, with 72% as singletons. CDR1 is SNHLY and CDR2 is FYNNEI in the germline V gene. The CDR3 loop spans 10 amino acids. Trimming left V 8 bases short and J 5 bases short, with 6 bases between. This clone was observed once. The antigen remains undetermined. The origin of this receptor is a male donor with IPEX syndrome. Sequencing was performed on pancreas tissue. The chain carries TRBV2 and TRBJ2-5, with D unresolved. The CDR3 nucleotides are TGTGCCAGCGTGAGGGAGACCCAGTACTTC. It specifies CASVRETQYF. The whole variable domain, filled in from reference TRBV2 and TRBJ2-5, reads EPEVTQTPSHQVTQMGQEVILRCVPISNHLYFYWYRQILGQKVEFLVSFYNNEISEKSEIFDDQFSVERPDGSNFTLKIRSTKLEDSAMYFCASVRETQYFGPGTRLLVL.